The 13 T cell receptor beta chains in this list originate from one sample, sequenced in a study of response to subunit inactivated influenza vaccine. TCRdb redid the calling of the RT-PCR reads with MiXCR, one entry per CDR3 protein. The sample carries fewer than 700,000 distinct CDR3 sequences, around 13% recorded once. Sample: PBMCs from blood, taken around seven weeks after vaccination. The receptors were sampled from a man aged 50-59 years who received an inactivated influenza vaccine.

A few counts support this clonotype. The rearrangement links TRBV29-1 to TRBJ2-3; weak D call: TRBD1 (6 bases). V was trimmed by 8 bases and J by 4 bases, leaving 19 bases between them. The germline V gene encodes CDR1 SQVTM and CDR2 ANQGSEA. This CDR3 contains 14 residues. The CDR3 nucleotides read TGCAGCTATAGTGCAGGGGCCCTCTCAGATACGCAGTATTTT. Translating it yields CSYSAGALSDTQYF.

The chain links TRBV7-2 to TRBJ2-7, with D maybe TRBD2 (5 bases). V dropped 4 bases and J dropped 0 bases, with 10 bases sitting between them. The CDR3 consists of 14 residues. Germline CDR1 is SGHTA and CDR2 is FQGNSA. The CDR3 sequence is CASSYAGHSYEQYF. In DNA, the CDR3 is TGTGCCAGCAGCTACGCGGGCCACTCCTACGAGCAGTACTTC.

This clonotype was detected only a few times. The rearrangement links TRBV11-3 to TRBJ2-2; D not resolved. V was pared by 4 bases and J by 0 bases, with 6 bases between. Germline V CDR1 and CDR2: SGHNT, YENEEA. CDR3 length equals 14 residues. DNA for the CDR3: TGTGCCAGCAGCTCCTCAACGAACACCGGGGAGCTGTTTTTT. As protein: CASSSSTNTGELFF. The variable domain in full, completed from reference TRBV11-3 and TRBJ2-2, reads EAGVVQSPRYKIIEKKQPVAFWCNPISGHNTLYWYLQNLGQGPELLIRYENEEAVDDSQLPKDRFSAERLKGVDSTLKIQPAELGDSAVYLCASSSSTNTGELFFGEGSRLTVL.

This clonotype was detected a few times. The chain is built from TRBV3-1 and TRBJ1-2; 9 bases map to TRBD1. The CDR3 has 14 amino acids. V was clipped by 3 bases and J by 5 bases; unmatched bases: 4. Germline loops: CDR1 LGHDT, CDR2 YNNKEL (reference sequence). Here the CDR3 DNA reads TGTGCCAGCAGCCAGAGGACAGGGGATTATGGCTACACCTTC. As protein: CASSQRTGDYGYTF.

This clonotype was found a few times. J is TRBJ2-5 and V is TRBV30, with D perhaps matching TRBD1 (5 bases). The germline CDR1 and CDR2 sequences are GTSNPN and SVGIG (reference sequence). V lost 5 bases, J lost 5 bases, and 12 bases lay in between. This CDR3 has 12 residues. CDR3 nucleotides: TGTGCCTGGGACGCTGGGGCCGAGACCCAGTACTTC. It encodes CAWDAGAETQYF.

This rearrangement joins TRBV10-3 to TRBJ2-7; the D is unclear. Trimming took off 7 bases at V and 3 bases at J, with 16 bases between the two ends. CDR1 is ENHRY, CDR2 SYGVKD, per germline. The CDR3 spans 14 residues. The CDR3 loop is CAITRSPELYEQYF. CDR3 nucleotides: TGTGCCATCACCAGGTCACCAGAGCTCTACGAGCAGTACTTC.

The chain carries TRBV5-4 and TRBJ2-7; TRBD1 is a possible D gene (5 bases). Trimming removed 3 bases from V and 3 bases from J, with 13 bases in between. Looked up from germline, CDR1 is SGHNT and CDR2 is YYREEE (reference sequence). This CDR3 is 14 amino acids long. The CDR3 DNA follows: TGTGCCAGCAGCTCCCAGACAGACTTCTACGAGCAGTACTTC. Residues: CASSSQTDFYEQYF.

This clonotype came up many times. The chain carries TRBV3-1 and TRBJ1-1; 8 nucleotides match TRBD1. The CDR3 totals 14 residues. CDR1 is LGHDT and CDR2 is YNNKEL in the germline V gene (reference sequence). J gave up 8 bases and V 0 bases, and 5 bases lay outside the gene matches. The CDR3 region has the DNA TGTGCCAGCAGCCAAGATGGGGCAGGGGGCGAAGCTTTCTTT. It is translated as CASSQDGAGGEAFF.

V and J are TRBV19 and TRBJ2-2, with D possibly called TRBD1 or TRBD2 (6 bases each). The germline CDR1 and CDR2 sequences are LNHDA and SQIVND (reference sequence). Trimming cost V 11 bases and J 0 bases, with 22 bases left between them. CDR3 length: 17 residues. Here the CDR3 reads CASRDGQTSSNTGELFF. The CDR3 DNA follows: TGTGCCTCCCGGGACGGACAGACTAGTTCGAACACCGGGGAGCTGTTTTTT.

The sample holds many counts of this clonotype. The genes are TRBV20-1 and TRBJ1-1, with no clear D. V lost 3 bases to trimming and J lost 1 base, with 12 bases between them. Germline lookup yields CDR1 DFQATT and CDR2 SNEGSKA (reference sequence). CDR3 length equals 14 residues. The CDR3 DNA is TGCAGTGCTAGGGCGGGCAGCTCGAACACTGAAGCTTTCTTT. Its protein product is CSARAGSSNTEAFF.

This clonotype is medium-sized within its sample. The chain recombines TRBV10-3 with TRBJ1-5; a weak D match, TRBD1 (6 bases). The length of the CDR3 is 16 residues. The germline V gene encodes CDR1 ENHRY and CDR2 SYGVKD. V lost 2 bases and J lost 4, with 15 bases in between. CDR3 bases: TGTGCCATCAGTGAGAGGGACGGGACATTTAATCAGCCCCAGCATTTT. As protein: CAISERDGTFNQPQHF.

In DNA form, the CDR3 reads TGCGCCAGCAGCCTTACAGGATGGGATAATTCACCCCTCCACTTT. Encoded protein: CASSLTGWDNSPLHF. The rearrangement links TRBV4-3 to TRBJ1-6, with a possible D match to TRBD1 (5 bases). V was cut by 4 bases and J by 5 bases, with 12 bases left in between. The CDR3 spans 15 residues. Looked up from germline, CDR1 is LGHNA and CDR2 is YSLEER.

The chain recombines TRBV20-1 with TRBJ2-7; D not certain. V lost 1 base and J lost 4, with 11 bases in between. Germline loops: CDR1 DFQATT, CDR2 SNEGSKA (reference sequence). The CDR3 runs 13 residues. The CDR3 region is CSARAILGYEQYF. CDR3 nucleotides: TGCAGTGCTAGAGCAATTTTAGGTTACGAGCAGTACTTC.